This T cell receptor (beta chain) was recorded in a study of blood T cell repertoires in COVID-19. Trimming cost V 6 bases and J 7 bases, with 16 bases left between them. Germline V lookup: CDR1 SGHVS, CDR2 FQNEAQ. The CDR3 extends over 14 amino acids. Methods used by the authors: Amplification of reference gene primers provided the estimated nucleated cell counts. Measured with immunoSEQ multiplex PCR; TCRdb has only the in-frame clones, and not every one. The V and J calls and clone size come from that table; D and trimming were worked out from the DNA. The sample holds 300,000 to 400,000 clones, 90% to 95% seen once.

The sequence derives from a young woman who had recovered from COVID-19. The sequenced material came from peripheral blood. This chain joins TRBV7-8 and TRBJ2-4, with D perhaps TRBD1 (6 bases). The CDR3 DNA is TGTGCCAGCAGTCGACGGACAGACAAGAACATTCAGTACTTC. It translates to CASSRRTDKNIQYF.